This note documents a single TCR beta chain sequence. What it binds is unknown. These data are taken from a study of T cell clonotyping in hematopoietic cell transplantation. Study results and caveats: Few recipient clonotypes overlapped donors; over 95% were de novo at given depth. CD4 and CD8 repertoire contributions could not be separated without sorting.

Germline V gene sequence: CDR1 LNHDA, CDR2 SQIVND (reference sequence). This CDR3 has 14 residues. V was clipped by 5 bases and J by 4 bases, with 14 bases between them. Blood collection times were about day -28 and days 30, 100, 180 posttransplant. Measured with immunoSEQ multiplex PCR; TCRdb has only the in-frame clones, and not every one. The data hold 5,000 to 6,500 clones, with 60% to 80% observed a single time. Material: peripheral blood mononuclear cells, obtained 180 days after allogeneic stem cell transplant. The sequence came from an older male patient who had an allogeneic stem cell transplant from an unrelated donor, so T cells may come from the graft donor. Some clones in this sample may be carry-over from other donors' samples. The gene calls are TRBV19 and TRBJ1-2; a possible D gene is TRBD1 (5 bases). The CDR3 is CASSGGRLIYGYTF. The DNA for the CDR3 is TGTGCCAGTAGTGGGGGACGGCTGATCTATGGCTACACCTTC.